This T cell receptor beta chain was identified in a study of cytomegalovirus exposure and HLA in healthy donors. Study-level results: Apart from CMV serostatus, no immune exposure information was available.

Researchers ran the PCR with 60 Vbeta and 13 Jbeta primers. TCRdb's copy holds only in-frame clones and misses some; the assay was immunoSEQ multiplex PCR. Its clone listing holds about 48,000 clones. Comment on this clone: No antigen is known for it.

This TCR derives from a male donor in good health and CMV-seropositive. The material sequenced was PBMCs.

CDR3 protein: CASSSQGTDTQYF. The CDR3 DNA is TGTGCCAGCAGCTCACAGGGAACAGATACGCAGTATTTT. This rearrangement joins TRBV11-3 to TRBJ2-3; D possibly corresponds to TRBD1 (6 bases). The germline CDR1 and CDR2 sequences are SGHNT and YENEEA. V lost 4 bases to trimming and J lost 3 bases, with 8 bases between them. CDR3 length: 13 amino acids.